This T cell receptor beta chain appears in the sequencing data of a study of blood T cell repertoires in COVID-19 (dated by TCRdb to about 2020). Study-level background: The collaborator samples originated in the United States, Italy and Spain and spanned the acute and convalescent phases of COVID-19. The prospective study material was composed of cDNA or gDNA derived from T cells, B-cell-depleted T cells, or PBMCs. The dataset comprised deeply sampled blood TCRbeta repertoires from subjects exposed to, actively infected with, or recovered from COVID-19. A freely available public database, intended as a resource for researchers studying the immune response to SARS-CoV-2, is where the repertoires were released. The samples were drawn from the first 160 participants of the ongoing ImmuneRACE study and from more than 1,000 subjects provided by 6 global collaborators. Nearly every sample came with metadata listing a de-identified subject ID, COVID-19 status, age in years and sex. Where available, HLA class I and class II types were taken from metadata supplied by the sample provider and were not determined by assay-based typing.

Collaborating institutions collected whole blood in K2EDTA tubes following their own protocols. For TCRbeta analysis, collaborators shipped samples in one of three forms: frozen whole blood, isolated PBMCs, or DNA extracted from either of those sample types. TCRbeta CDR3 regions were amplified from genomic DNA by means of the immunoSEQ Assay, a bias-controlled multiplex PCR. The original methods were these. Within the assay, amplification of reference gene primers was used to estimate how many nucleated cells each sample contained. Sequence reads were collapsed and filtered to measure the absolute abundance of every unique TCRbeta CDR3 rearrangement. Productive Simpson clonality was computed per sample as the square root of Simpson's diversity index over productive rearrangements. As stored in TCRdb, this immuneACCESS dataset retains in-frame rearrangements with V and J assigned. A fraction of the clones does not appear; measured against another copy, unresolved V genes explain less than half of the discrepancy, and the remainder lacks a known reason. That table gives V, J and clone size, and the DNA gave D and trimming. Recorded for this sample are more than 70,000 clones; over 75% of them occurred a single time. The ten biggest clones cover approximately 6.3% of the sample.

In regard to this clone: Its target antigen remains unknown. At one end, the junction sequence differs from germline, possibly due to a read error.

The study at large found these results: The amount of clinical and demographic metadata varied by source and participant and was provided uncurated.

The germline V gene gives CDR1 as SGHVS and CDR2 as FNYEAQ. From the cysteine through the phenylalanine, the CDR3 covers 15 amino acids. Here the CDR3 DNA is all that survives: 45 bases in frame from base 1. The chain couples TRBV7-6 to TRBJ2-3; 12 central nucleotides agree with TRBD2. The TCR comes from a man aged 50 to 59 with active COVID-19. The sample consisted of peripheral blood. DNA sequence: TGTGCCAGCAGCCTAGCGGGGGGGGACACAGATACGCAGTATTTT. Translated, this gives CASSLAGGDTDTQYF. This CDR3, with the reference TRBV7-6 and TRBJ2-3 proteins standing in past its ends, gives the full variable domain GAGVSQSPRYKVTKRGQDVALRCDPISGHVSLYWYRQALGQGPEFLTYFNYEAQQDKSGLPNDRFSAERPEGSISTLTIQRTEQRDSAMYRCASSLAGGDTDTQYFGPGTRLTVL.